These T cell receptor beta chains were read from a single sample in a study of beta chain features in type 1 diabetes. Assay used: immunoSEQ multiplex PCR; TCRdb lists only in-frame clones, some missing. The table records roughly 170,000 clones, around 13% of them present only once. The specimen sequenced was central memory CD4+ T cells from blood. Receptors originate from a young woman in good health. Each CDR3 is given with its conserved first and last residue. D genes are given only for firm matches. Clone size is stated in some rows and not others, as once, few, many or a class when expanded.

cdr3_nt | cdr3_aa | cdr3_length | clone_size | j_call | v_call | d_call
TGTGCCTGGAGTGCAGGGATAACTCAGCCCCAGCATTTT | CAWSAGITQPQHF | 13 | - | TRBJ1-5 | TRBV30 | -
TGCGCCAGCAGCTTGAGACTAGCTCTAGAGACCCAGTACTTC | CASSLRLALETQYF | 14 | - | TRBJ2-5 | TRBV5-1 | TRBD2
TGTGCCTGGAGTGTACAGGGCAGGGGAACTAATGAAAAACTGTTTTTT | CAWSVQGRGTNEKLFF | 16 | - | TRBJ1-4 | TRBV30 | -
TGTGCCTGGAGCCTGGAGGATGGTGCAAACACCATATATTTT | CAWSLEDGANTIYF | 14 | - | TRBJ1-3 | TRBV30 | -
TGTGCCAGCAGTTACCCGGACAGGACACATAGCAATCAGCCCCAGCATTTT | CASSYPDRTHSNQPQHF | 17 | - | TRBJ1-5 | TRBV27 | TRBD1
TGTGCCAGCAGTGAGAGTGGGACAGGGAATCAGCCCCAGCATTTT | CASSESGTGNQPQHF | 15 | few | TRBJ1-5 | TRBV6-1 | TRBD1
TGTGCCAGCAGCTGGGGACTAGCTGGGGAGCAGTTCTTC | CASSWGLAGEQFF | 13 | - | TRBJ2-1 | TRBV5-6 | TRBD2
TGTGCCAGCAGCCCTCTAGCGCAGAGCACAGATACGCAGTATTTT | CASSPLAQSTDTQYF | 15 | - | TRBJ2-3 | TRBV7-8 | -
TGTGCCTGGAGTGTAGGGGGCCCCCGAGGTCAGCCCCAGCATTTT | CAWSVGGPRGQPQHF | 15 | - | TRBJ1-5 | TRBV30 | TRBD1
TGTGCCACCAGCAGAGAAAGAGGGACAGGCCTATCTTACGAGCAGTACTTC | CATSRERGTGLSYEQYF | 17 | - | TRBJ2-7 | TRBV15 | TRBD1
TGTGCCAGCAGTTTAAGAGATTATGGCTACACCTTC | CASSLRDYGYTF | 12 | few | TRBJ1-2 | TRBV28 | -
TGTGCCAGCAGTGATCAGGGACAGGGGTTGTTCGGCTACACCTTC | CASSDQGQGLFGYTF | 15 | few | TRBJ1-2 | TRBV2 | TRBD1
TGCAGTGCGCCCGACGGGGGGACTCAGTACTTC | CSAPDGGTQYF | 11 | few | TRBJ2-7 | TRBV20-1 | TRBD2
TGTGCCAGCTCACCTTATGCAGATACGCAGTATTTT | CASSPYADTQYF | 12 | - | TRBJ2-3 | TRBV18 | -
TGTGCCAGCAGTTACGAGCCAGGGGGGTACGAGCAGTACTTC | CASSYEPGGYEQYF | 14 | - | TRBJ2-7 | TRBV6-6 | -
TGTGCCAGCAGCTTAAGTAGAGAGACCCAGTACTTC | CASSLSRETQYF | 12 | few | TRBJ2-5 | TRBV7-6 | -
TGCAGTGCAGGACAGAGTGGCTACACCTTC | CSAGQSGYTF | 10 | few | TRBJ1-2 | TRBV20-1 | -
TGTGCCAGCAGTGAAACAGTGAACACTGAAGCTTTCTTT | CASSETVNTEAFF | 13 | few | TRBJ1-1 | TRBV2 | -
TGTGCCAGCAGCTTATTTAGCGGGACCTACAATGAGCAGTTCTTC | CASSLFSGTYNEQFF | 15 | - | TRBJ2-1 | TRBV7-9 | TRBD2
TGTGCCTGGAGCTCAAAGGGTTTGACTAGCGGGACCCAAGAGACCCAGTACTTC | CAWSSKGLTSGTQETQYF | 18 | - | TRBJ2-5 | TRBV30 | TRBD2
TGTGCCAGCGGACAGGAGTCCTCTGGGGCCAACGTCCTGACTTTC | CASGQESSGANVLTF | 15 | few | TRBJ2-6 | TRBV2 | TRBD1
TGTGCCAGCAGCTTAGCGGGGCGTAAGCAGTTCTTC | CASSLAGRKQFF | 12 | - | TRBJ2-1 | TRBV7-2 | -
TGTGCCAGCAGCCAATTGGGACACGTCGATACGCAGTATTTT | CASSQLGHVDTQYF | 14 | few | TRBJ2-3 | TRBV14 | -